The rows below give T cell receptor beta chains drawn from one sample of a study of blood T cell repertoires in COVID-19. Sequenced by immunoSEQ multiplex PCR; TCRdb stores in-frame clones only, minus some. Here the sample spans about 51,000 clones, approximately 86% being singletons. The sequenced sample was peripheral blood. These receptors were obtained from a man between 60 and 70 years old with acute or convalescent COVID-19. The CDR3 runs from the conserved cysteine through the conserved F or W. Each record gives: V gene, D gene, J gene, CDR3 protein. D genes are given only for firm matches.

V gene: TRBV11-3
D gene: TRBD1
J gene: TRBJ2-7
CDR3 protein: CASSLYQGAYEQYF

V gene: TRBV21-1
D gene: NA
J gene: TRBJ1-3
CDR3 protein: CASSTEKSKGNTIYF

V gene: TRBV7-2
D gene: NA
J gene: TRBJ2-2
CDR3 protein: CASSLVGEPGNTGELFF

V gene: TRBV28
D gene: NA
J gene: TRBJ1-4
CDR3 protein: CASSTYRTAVIANEKLFF

V gene: TRBV5-5
D gene: TRBD1
J gene: TRBJ2-4
CDR3 protein: CASSGTGEFSQNIQYF

V gene: TRBV13
D gene: NA
J gene: TRBJ2-1
CDR3 protein: CASSILANENEQFF

V gene: TRBV27
D gene: NA
J gene: TRBJ2-3
CDR3 protein: CASSFRGTDTQYF

V gene: TRBV27
D gene: TRBD1
J gene: TRBJ2-7
CDR3 protein: CASSLSGQGSYEQYF

V gene: TRBV9
D gene: NA
J gene: TRBJ2-7
CDR3 protein: CASSPPLPGNEQYF

V gene: TRBV20-1
D gene: TRBD1
J gene: TRBJ1-5
CDR3 protein: CSATDRGRGQPQHF

V gene: TRBV5-3
D gene: TRBD2
J gene: TRBJ2-7
CDR3 protein: CARSSRTTSGRPPEVVF

V gene: TRBV5-5
D gene: TRBD1
J gene: TRBJ1-2
CDR3 protein: CASSLGLGQGNYGYTF

V gene: TRBV5-4
D gene: TRBD1
J gene: TRBJ2-7
CDR3 protein: CASSLDGTGVDEQYF

V gene: TRBV6-5
D gene: NA
J gene: TRBJ2-2
CDR3 protein: CASRPGGANTGELFF

V gene: TRBV5-1
D gene: NA
J gene: TRBJ1-1
CDR3 protein: CASSETVTNTEAFF

V gene: TRBV7-2
D gene: TRBD2
J gene: TRBJ2-7
CDR3 protein: CASSLMGSGSPRSSYEQYF

V gene: TRBV7-8
D gene: NA
J gene: TRBJ1-6
CDR3 protein: CASSLPGLGDSPLHF

V gene: TRBV4-3
D gene: TRBD1
J gene: TRBJ1-6
CDR3 protein: CASSQVDRANSPLHF

V gene: TRBV6-6
D gene: NA
J gene: TRBJ2-7
CDR3 protein: CASRDEVRVSAEQYF

V gene: TRBV2
D gene: NA
J gene: TRBJ2-3
CDR3 protein: CASSAAGGGTDTQYF

V gene: TRBV3-1/TRBV3-2
D gene: NA
J gene: TRBJ1-6
CDR3 protein: CASSHGGTAYNSPLHF

V gene: TRBV4-3
D gene: NA
J gene: TRBJ1-2
CDR3 protein: CASSQDRVSGYTF

V gene: TRBV19
D gene: TRBD1
J gene: TRBJ2-2
CDR3 protein: CASAQGAAGELFF

V gene: TRBV18
D gene: NA
J gene: TRBJ2-7
CDR3 protein: CASSPRRSLEQYF

V gene: TRBV10-2
D gene: TRBD1
J gene: TRBJ2-7
CDR3 protein: CASRDREDEQYF